These 24 T cell receptor beta chains were all obtained from the same sample, sequenced in a study of blood T cell repertoires in COVID-19. This table comes from immunoSEQ multiplex PCR, and its TCRdb copy is limited to in-frame clones, with some not included. This sample carries over 400,000 clones, 85% to 90% of them seen once, and the ten largest clones take roughly 8%. The sequenced material came from peripheral blood. The receptor set was obtained from a woman aged 45-60 years with COVID-19, enrolled during active disease.

This chain connects TRBV5-6 to TRBJ1-3; D is undetermined. The V end lost 2 bases, the J end lost 4 bases, and 13 bases lay between the germline ends. This CDR3 is 15 amino acids long. Germline CDR1 is SGHDT and CDR2 is YYEEEE. The CDR3: CASSFSLGSGNTIYF. DNA for the CDR3: TGTGCCAGCAGCTTTTCTCTGGGCAGCGGAAACACCATATATTTT. Supplemented by reference TRBV5-6 and TRBJ1-3, the full variable domain reads DAGVTQSPTHLIKTRGQQVTLRCSPKSGHDTVSWYQQALGQGPQFIFQYYEEEERQRGNFPDRFSGHQFPNYSSELNVNALLLGDSALYLCASSFSLGSGNTIYFGEGSWLTVV.

V usage is TRBV24-1 and J usage is TRBJ2-1; the match to TRBD2 covers 15 bases. The CDR3 contains 20 residues. CDR1 is KGHDR and CDR2 is SFDVKD in the germline V gene. V trimming: 3 bases; J trimming: 3 bases; junction bases outside the gene matches: 11. The CDR3 DNA is TGTGCCACCAGTGATCCAACCGGGACTAGCGGGGGGACCGACTACAATGAGCAGTTCTTC. Its protein product is CATSDPTGTSGGTDYNEQFF.

The rearrangement links TRBV19 to TRBJ2-7; 7 positions match TRBD1. Unmatched junction bases numbered 12, after V lost 8 bases and J lost 11 bases. This CDR3 is 12 amino acids long. Germline CDR1 reads LNHDA; CDR2 reads SQIVND (reference sequence). The CDR3 sequence is CASAPPGTEKYF. For the CDR3, the DNA is TGTGCCAGTGCTCCCCCTGGGACAGAAAAGTACTTC.

This chain joins TRBV2 and TRBJ2-2, with D possibly TRBD2 on 5 matching bases. Germline V gene sequence: CDR1 SNHLY, CDR2 FYNNEI. The CDR3 extends over 12 amino acids. The CDR3 loop is CATTRGSGELFF. Written as DNA, the CDR3 is TGTGCGACAACCCGCGGGTCCGGGGAGCTGTTTTTT.

In this sample, this clone turned up a few times. The rearrangement uses TRBV7-9 and TRBJ2-3, with TRBD2 matching 9 bases. J gave up 2 bases and V 11 bases, and 8 bases lay outside the gene matches. The CDR3 spans 14 residues. The germline V gene encodes CDR1 SEHNR and CDR2 FQNEAQ (reference sequence). The CDR3 sequence is CAVPAGGLTDTQYF. CDR3 DNA: TGTGCCGTCCCAGCGGGGGGCCTCACAGATACGCAGTATTTT. The full variable domain, in which reference TRBV7-9 and TRBJ2-3 provide the parts outside the CDR3, is DTGVSQNPRHKITKRGQNVTFRCDPISEHNRLYWYRQTLGQGPEFLTYFQNEAQLEKSRLLSDRFSAERPKGSFSTLEIQRTEQGDSAMYLCAVPAGGLTDTQYFGPGTRLTVL.

This sequence joins TRBV6-6 and TRBJ1-3, with D possibly TRBD1 on 6 matching bases. Trimming stripped 3 bases from V and 0 bases from J, with 12 bases between. The germline V gene has CDR1 MNHNY and CDR2 SVGAGI (reference sequence). The CDR3 runs 16 residues. The CDR3 loop is CASSYLQGDSGNTIYF. Here the CDR3 DNA reads TGTGCCAGCAGTTATTTACAGGGAGACTCTGGAAACACCATATATTTT.

This rearrangement joins TRBV30 to TRBJ1-1; D might be TRBD1 (6 bases). V was clipped by 2 bases and J by 5 bases, with 12 bases between them. The CDR3 is 13 residues long. The germline V gene encodes CDR1 GTSNPN and CDR2 SVGIG (reference sequence). The CDR3 DNA sequence: TGTGCCTGGAGTAAACAGGGAGAGACTGAAGCTTTCTTT. Residues: CAWSKQGETEAFF.

The chain is built from TRBV14 and TRBJ2-2; D might be TRBD2 (6 bases). Deletions cut 8 bases from V and 1 base from J, with 8 bases between. This CDR3 is built from 13 residues. Per germline, CDR1 SGHDN and CDR2 FVKESK. CDR3 sequence (DNA): TGTGCCAGCGGCGGGGAGAACACCGGGGAGCTGTTTTTT. Its protein is CASGGENTGELFF.

The rearrangement uses TRBV28 and TRBJ1-5; D is unresolved. Trimming cost V 3 bases and J 9 bases, with 6 bases left between them. The length of the CDR3 is 11 residues. Per the germline V gene, CDR1 is MDHEN and CDR2 is SYDVKM. In DNA form, the CDR3 reads TGTGCCAGCAGTTTTGGCGGGCCCCAGCATTTT. This sequence encodes CASSFGGPQHF.

In this sample, this clone turned up a few times. This chain links TRBV9 with TRBJ1-3, with 10 positions matching TRBD1. CDR3 length: 17 amino acids. From germline, CDR1 is SGDLS and CDR2 YYNGEE. Trimming removed 3 bases from V and 8 bases from J; junction bases left unmatched: 14. CDR3 in DNA: TGTGCCAGCAGCGCAAACTTACCGGGACAGGGGAGGGACACCATATATTTT. It codes for CASSANLPGQGRDTIYF.

The genes are TRBV29-1 and TRBJ1-1; D gene uncertain. Per germline, CDR1 SQVTM and CDR2 ANQGSEA. CDR3 length: 15 residues. Trimming left V 7 bases short and J 0 bases short, with 18 bases between. The CDR3 is CSGSNPEVVNTEAFF. The CDR3 nucleotides read TGCAGCGGATCCAACCCAGAGGTAGTGAACACTGAAGCTTTCTTT.

The CDR3 is CASSSLTGDGYTF. CDR3 DNA: TGTGCCAGTAGTTCTCTGACAGGGGATGGCTACACCTTC. The chain is built from TRBV19 and TRBJ1-2; TRBD1 matches 8 bases. Germline trimming cut 5 bases from V and 6 bases from J; bases unmatched to any gene: 5. This CDR3 comprises 13 residues. CDR1 is LNHDA, CDR2 SQIVND, per germline (reference sequence).

The J gene is TRBJ1-2, the V gene TRBV7-9, with TRBD1 matching over 10 bases. The CDR3 spans 14 residues. The V and J ends lost 5 bases and 4 bases, in that order; junction bases with no gene match: 4. CDR1 is SEHNR, CDR2 FQNEAQ, per germline (reference sequence). The CDR3, as DNA: TGTGCCAGCAGCCCGGACAGGGGGAGCTATGGCTACACCTTC. It yields the protein CASSPDRGSYGYTF.

This chain uses TRBV30 with TRBJ2-2; TRBD1 aligns across 7 bases. The CDR3 sequence is 14 residues long. CDR1 and CDR2 from the germline V gene are GTSNPN and SVGIG (reference sequence). V trimming: 6 bases; J trimming: 0 bases; junction bases outside the gene matches: 4. The CDR3 region has the DNA TGTGCCTGCACCAGGGGGACGAACACCGGGGAGCTGTTTTTT. Translating it yields CACTRGTNTGELFF.

The chain employs TRBV20-1 and TRBJ2-7; D might be TRBD1 (6 bases). Per the germline V gene, CDR1 is DFQATT and CDR2 is SNEGSKA (reference sequence). V was trimmed by 7 bases and J by 5 bases, leaving 12 bases between them. The CDR3 contains 11 residues. DNA of the CDR3: TGCAGTGGTGGCAGGGGCCACGAGCAGTACTTC. Protein: CSGGRGHEQYF.

This clone was observed a handful of times. The chain links TRBV29-1 to TRBJ1-2, with 7 bases identical to TRBD1. Trimming at V came to 7 bases and at J to 8 bases, leaving 10 bases not matched to a gene. This CDR3 region has 12 residues. The germline V gene encodes CDR1 SQVTM and CDR2 ANQGSEA. CDR3 sequence reads: CSAAGTVEGYTF. The CDR3 nucleotides read TGCAGCGCCGCAGGGACAGTAGAAGGCTACACCTTC.

The J gene is TRBJ1-6, the V gene TRBV2, with D possibly matching TRBD1 (5 bases). CDR1 and CDR2 (germline): SNHLY, FYNNEI. The V gene lost 3 bases and the J gene lost 6 bases, with 21 bases spanning the gap. This CDR3 comprises 18 residues. In DNA form, the CDR3 reads TGTGCCAGCAGTGAGACGGGGGGGGGACTGGAACTTAATTCACCCCTCCACTTT. It is translated as CASSETGGGLELNSPLHF.

In the case of this clone: In the same sample, other DNA sequences code for this CDR3. V usage is TRBV5-4 and J usage is TRBJ1-1; tentative D call: TRBD1 (6 bases). The length of the CDR3 is 14 residues. CDR1 and CDR2 (germline): SGHNT, YYREEE (reference sequence). Trimming shortened V by 4 bases and J by 1 base, and 11 bases separated the two germline ends. The CDR3 bases are TGTGCCAGCAGCCCAGTAGGGGGGAACACTGAAGCTTTCTTT. As protein: CASSPVGGNTEAFF. Full variable domain (remainder filled in from reference TRBV5-4 and TRBJ1-1): ETGVTQSPTHLIKTRGQQVTLRCSSQSGHNTVSWYQQALGQGPQFIFQYYREEENGRGNFPPRFSGLQFPNYSSELNVNALELDDSALYLCASSPVGGNTEAFFGQGTRLTVV.

The genes are TRBV6-1 and TRBJ2-7, with D possibly TRBD1 on 6 matching bases. The germline V and J ends were trimmed by 1 base and 2 bases, with 9 bases remaining between them. Germline V CDR1 and CDR2: MNHNS, SASEGT. The CDR3 spans 14 residues. The CDR3 DNA reads as TGTGCCAGCAGTGAAGTGGGACATACCTACGAGCAGTACTTC. Protein: CASSEVGHTYEQYF.

This chain uses TRBV19 with TRBJ1-2; 8 nucleotides align to TRBD1. With 7 bases clipped from V and 2 bases from J, the junction kept 9 bases outside the gene matches. This CDR3 has 15 amino acids. CDR1 LNHDA and CDR2 SQIVND come from the germline V gene (reference sequence). CDR3 residues: CASTPRTGINYGYTF. The CDR3 nucleotides read TGTGCCAGTACCCCCCGGACAGGGATAAACTATGGCTACACCTTC. The variable domain in full, completed from reference TRBV19 and TRBJ1-2, reads DGGITQSPKYLFRKEGQNVTLSCEQNLNHDAMYWYRQDPGQGLRLIYYSQIVNDFQKGDIAEGYSVSREKKESFPLTVTSAQKNPTAFYLCASTPRTGINYGYTFGSGTRLTVV.

The V gene is TRBV14, the J gene TRBJ2-7; D remains ambiguous. Germline CDR1 SGHDN, CDR2 FVKESK. Trimming pared 0 bases from V and 11 bases from J, leaving 14 bases between. The CDR3 is 13 residues long. In DNA, the CDR3 is TGTGCCAGCAGCCAAGAAGCCCGCGGCTGGGAGTACTTC. Translating gives CASSQEARGWEYF.

The rearrangement uses TRBV27 and TRBJ2-1, with 7 nucleotides matching TRBD1. Germline values: CDR1 MNHEY, CDR2 SMNVEV (reference sequence). With 8 bases clipped from V and 1 base from J, the junction kept 5 bases outside the gene matches. This CDR3 is 14 amino acids long. The CDR3 DNA is TGTGCCAGCTTGCGACAGGGATCCTACAATGAGCAGTTCTTC. Protein product: CASLRQGSYNEQFF.

The gene calls are TRBV6-5 and TRBJ2-1, with a tentative D call TRBD1 (5 bases). Germline V gene data show CDR1 as MNHEY and CDR2 as SVGAGI. The CDR3 loop spans 13 amino acids. V lost 8 bases and J 7 bases, leaving 15 bases between the germline ends. The chain's CDR3 is CASSQGLPNEQFF. CDR3 nucleotide sequence: TGTGCCAGCTCCCAGGGATTGCCAAATGAGCAGTTCTTC.

The chain combines TRBV2 with TRBJ2-3; 12 bases are shared with TRBD2. V shed 7 bases, J shed 2 bases, and the junction held 7 bases outside the gene matches. The CDR3 is 16 residues long. Germline V gene sequence: CDR1 SNHLY, CDR2 FYNNEI. CDR3: CASNPTSGGTTDTQYF. DNA for the CDR3: TGTGCCAGCAACCCTACTAGCGGGGGGACCACAGATACGCAGTATTTT.